These T cell receptor beta chains were read from a single sample in a study of early T cells in non-severe SARS-CoV-2 infection. TCRdb processed the 5' RACE reads anew with MiXCR; each CDR3 protein has one entry. The data contain some 50,000 distinct CDR3 sequences, about 5.2% of them singletons. The sample consisted of whole blood, taken at baseline. All receptors come from an adult who was a healthcare worker with PCR-confirmed SARS-CoV-2 infection or an uninfected control (not recorded which). The CDR3 runs from the conserved cysteine through the conserved F or W. Each record gives: CDR3 DNA, CDR3 protein, CDR3 length, J gene, clone size, V gene, D gene. A D gene is named only where the DNA matches it firmly. For some rows the clone size is stated as once, few or many, or as a class when expanded; others skip it.

cdr3_nt: TGTGCCAGCAGCTTAGACCACAGCTTCTATGGCTACACCTTC; cdr3_aa: CASSLDHSFYGYTF; cdr3_length: 14; j_call: TRBJ1-2; clone_size: many; v_call: TRBV7-2; d_call: .
cdr3_nt: TGTGCCAGCAGCCGGTCCAGCACCTACAATGAGCAGTTCTTC; cdr3_aa: CASSRSSTYNEQFF; cdr3_length: 14; j_call: TRBJ2-1; clone_size: .; v_call: TRBV11-2; d_call: .
cdr3_nt: TGCAGTGCCAGGAGCCGGCAGGATGTGAACACTGAAGCTTTCTTT; cdr3_aa: CSARSRQDVNTEAFF; cdr3_length: 15; j_call: TRBJ1-1; clone_size: few; v_call: TRBV20-1; d_call: .
cdr3_nt: TGTGCCAGCAGGGGAACAGCGGGTACCCTACGCCGGGGCAATGAGCAGTTCTTC; cdr3_aa: CASRGTAGTLRRGNEQFF; cdr3_length: 18; j_call: TRBJ2-1; clone_size: few; v_call: TRBV28; d_call: .
cdr3_nt: TGTGCCAGCAGCCGCTTGGGCCCCGTAAAAGCTTTCTTT; cdr3_aa: CASSRLGPVKAFF; cdr3_length: 13; j_call: TRBJ1-1; clone_size: .; v_call: TRBV6-2/TRBV6-3; d_call: .
cdr3_nt: TGTGCCAGCAGTCCGGGGGGACTAAAGTCCCTGTACGAGCAGTACTTC; cdr3_aa: CASSPGGLKSLYEQYF; cdr3_length: 16; j_call: TRBJ2-7; clone_size: many; v_call: TRBV11-2; d_call: TRBD2
cdr3_nt: TGCAGTGCCGAAGTACTCGCCCGTGGGGATAATTCACCCCTCCACTTT; cdr3_aa: CSAEVLARGDNSPLHF; cdr3_length: 16; j_call: TRBJ1-6; clone_size: few; v_call: TRBV20-1; d_call: .
cdr3_nt: TGTGCCAGCAGGCTTTTGGGGGAGCGCAATCAGCCCCAGCATTTT; cdr3_aa: CASRLLGERNQPQHF; cdr3_length: 15; j_call: TRBJ1-5; clone_size: many; v_call: TRBV6-6; d_call: .
cdr3_nt: TGTGCCAGCAGCAAAGGGACTAGCAGAAACAATGAGCAGTTCTTC; cdr3_aa: CASSKGTSRNNEQFF; cdr3_length: 15; j_call: TRBJ2-1; clone_size: many; v_call: TRBV7-3; d_call: TRBD2
cdr3_nt: TGTGCCAGCAGCCCCGGGCAGGGTTCTTTAGAGACCCAGTACTTC; cdr3_aa: CASSPGQGSLETQYF; cdr3_length: 15; j_call: TRBJ2-5; clone_size: many; v_call: TRBV7-6; d_call: .
cdr3_nt: TGTGCCAGCTCACCAATCCGGGTAAGGTCCTACAATGAGCAGTTCTTC; cdr3_aa: CASSPIRVRSYNEQFF; cdr3_length: 16; j_call: TRBJ2-1; clone_size: many; v_call: TRBV18; d_call: .
cdr3_nt: TGTGCCAGCAGCTCAAAACAGGGCGGGCTCGGGGGGTCACCCCTCCACTTT; cdr3_aa: CASSSKQGGLGGSPLHF; cdr3_length: 17; j_call: TRBJ1-6; clone_size: many; v_call: TRBV7-9; d_call: .
cdr3_nt: TGTGCCAGCAGCGTAGCTTTTGAAGGGCGGCCTCGCACAGATACGCAGTATTTT; cdr3_aa: CASSVAFEGRPRTDTQYF; cdr3_length: 18; j_call: TRBJ2-3; clone_size: many; v_call: TRBV9; d_call: .
cdr3_nt: TGTGCCAGCAGCTTAGGCACGATACAAGAGACCCAGTACTTC; cdr3_aa: CASSLGTIQETQYF; cdr3_length: 14; j_call: TRBJ2-5; clone_size: few; v_call: TRBV7-9; d_call: .
cdr3_nt: TGTGCCAGCAGCCATGGGACGGGACGAGAGACCCAGTACTTC; cdr3_aa: CASSHGTGRETQYF; cdr3_length: 14; j_call: TRBJ2-5; clone_size: few; v_call: TRBV3-1; d_call: .
cdr3_nt: TGTGCCATCACCCCGACAGGGGGACGAGGGGGAAACACTGAAGCTTTCTTT; cdr3_aa: CAITPTGGRGGNTEAFF; cdr3_length: 17; j_call: TRBJ1-1; clone_size: many; v_call: TRBV10-3; d_call: TRBD1
cdr3_nt: TGTGCCAGCAGCTTAGTCCCGGTCTACGAGCAGTACTTC; cdr3_aa: CASSLVPVYEQYF; cdr3_length: 13; j_call: TRBJ2-7; clone_size: few; v_call: TRBV11-2; d_call: .
cdr3_nt: TGTGCCAGCAGCGGCTTAACCTACAATGAGCAGTTCTTC; cdr3_aa: CASSGLTYNEQFF; cdr3_length: 13; j_call: TRBJ2-1; clone_size: .; v_call: TRBV27; d_call: .
cdr3_nt: TGCGCCAGCAGCCAAGTAAGCGGGAGGGTTTCGGATACGCAGTATTTT; cdr3_aa: CASSQVSGRVSDTQYF; cdr3_length: 16; j_call: TRBJ2-3; clone_size: few; v_call: TRBV4-1; d_call: TRBD2
cdr3_nt: TGTGCCAGCAGCTTGGCCGGACAGGTTTCCTACAATGAGCAGTTCTTC; cdr3_aa: CASSLAGQVSYNEQFF; cdr3_length: 16; j_call: TRBJ2-1; clone_size: many; v_call: TRBV5-4; d_call: TRBD1
cdr3_nt: TGTGCCAGTAGTATAAGTCTACAGAATAGCAATCAGCCCCAGCATTTT; cdr3_aa: CASSISLQNSNQPQHF; cdr3_length: 16; j_call: TRBJ1-5; clone_size: few; v_call: TRBV19; d_call: .
cdr3_nt: TGTGCCAGCGCGGGAGATGTCGCCAAGAGGGAGCAGTACTTC; cdr3_aa: CASAGDVAKREQYF; cdr3_length: 14; j_call: TRBJ2-7; clone_size: .; v_call: TRBV6-2/TRBV6-3; d_call: TRBD2
cdr3_nt: TGTGCCAGCAGACGGGCGAACACCGGGGAGCTGTTTTTT; cdr3_aa: CASRRANTGELFF; cdr3_length: 13; j_call: TRBJ2-2; clone_size: many; v_call: TRBV6-5; d_call: .
cdr3_nt: TGTGCCAGCAGCTTAAGTTCAATCAACGCTGAAGCTTTCTTT; cdr3_aa: CASSLSSINAEAFF; cdr3_length: 14; j_call: TRBJ1-1; clone_size: .; v_call: TRBV7-8; d_call: .
cdr3_nt: TGTGCCAGCAGCTTACTTCCCAATGAGCAGTTCTTC; cdr3_aa: CASSLLPNEQFF; cdr3_length: 12; j_call: TRBJ2-1; clone_size: many; v_call: TRBV7-6; d_call: .
cdr3_nt: TGTGCCAGTACCCCGGGACAGTTCAATCAGCCCCAGCATTTT; cdr3_aa: CASTPGQFNQPQHF; cdr3_length: 14; j_call: TRBJ1-5; clone_size: many; v_call: TRBV19; d_call: TRBD1
cdr3_nt: TGCAGCGTTGAAGATCGGGTCGGCCCCTACGAGCAGTACTTC; cdr3_aa: CSVEDRVGPYEQYF; cdr3_length: 14; j_call: TRBJ2-7; clone_size: many; v_call: TRBV29-1; d_call: .
cdr3_nt: TGTGCCAGCAGGCCCCAGGCAAACTATGGCTACACCTTC; cdr3_aa: CASRPQANYGYTF; cdr3_length: 13; j_call: TRBJ1-2; clone_size: many; v_call: TRBV6-6; d_call: .
cdr3_nt: TGTGCCAGCAGCTTGGGGGCAGGATATGGCTACACCTTC; cdr3_aa: CASSLGAGYGYTF; cdr3_length: 13; j_call: TRBJ1-2; clone_size: .; v_call: TRBV7-9; d_call: .
cdr3_nt: TGTGCCAGTAGCAGGACAGGGGGCACCTACGAGCAGTACTTC; cdr3_aa: CASSRTGGTYEQYF; cdr3_length: 14; j_call: TRBJ2-7; clone_size: .; v_call: TRBV19; d_call: TRBD1
cdr3_nt: TGCAGCGTTGAAGGATCAGTAGTGGACAGGGGGCGTCAAGAGACCCAGTACTTC; cdr3_aa: CSVEGSVVDRGRQETQYF; cdr3_length: 18; j_call: TRBJ2-5; clone_size: many; v_call: TRBV29-1; d_call: TRBD1
cdr3_nt: TGTGCCAGCAGCTTGTCCGGAAACACCATATATTTT; cdr3_aa: CASSLSGNTIYF; cdr3_length: 12; j_call: TRBJ1-3; clone_size: many; v_call: TRBV5-6; d_call: .
cdr3_nt: TGCAGCGCCAGGACAGGGGGCACTGAAGCTTTCTTT; cdr3_aa: CSARTGGTEAFF; cdr3_length: 12; j_call: TRBJ1-1; clone_size: many; v_call: TRBV29-1; d_call: TRBD1
cdr3_nt: TGCAGTGCTAGAGATAAAGGACAAGGGGGATCACCCCTCCACTTT; cdr3_aa: CSARDKGQGGSPLHF; cdr3_length: 15; j_call: TRBJ1-6; clone_size: few; v_call: TRBV20-1; d_call: .
cdr3_nt: TGCGCCAGCAGCTTATCCGGGACAGGGATCACTGAGCAGTTCTTC; cdr3_aa: CASSLSGTGITEQFF; cdr3_length: 15; j_call: TRBJ2-1; clone_size: many; v_call: TRBV5-1; d_call: TRBD1
cdr3_nt: TGTGCCTCGGGACTAGCGGGTGCGTCTGGGACCCAGTACTTC; cdr3_aa: CASGLAGASGTQYF; cdr3_length: 14; j_call: TRBJ2-5; clone_size: few; v_call: TRBV10-3; d_call: TRBD2
cdr3_nt: TGTGCCAGCAGCTCCCGGACAGGCCTTTCCAATCAGCCCCAGCATTTT; cdr3_aa: CASSSRTGLSNQPQHF; cdr3_length: 16; j_call: TRBJ1-5; clone_size: many; v_call: TRBV7-9; d_call: TRBD1
cdr3_nt: TGCGCCAGCAGCCAAGACGGGGCAGGGCCCAAGGGCTACGAGCAGTACTTC; cdr3_aa: CASSQDGAGPKGYEQYF; cdr3_length: 17; j_call: TRBJ2-7; clone_size: few; v_call: TRBV4-1; d_call: .
cdr3_nt: TGTGCCAGCAGCTCTGAACCGGGCCCTACTAATGAGCAGTTCTTC; cdr3_aa: CASSSEPGPTNEQFF; cdr3_length: 15; j_call: TRBJ2-1; clone_size: few; v_call: TRBV7-6; d_call: .
cdr3_nt: TGTGCCATCAAGACGGGACCCCCGGAAGGCATTCAGTACTTC; cdr3_aa: CAIKTGPPEGIQYF; cdr3_length: 14; j_call: TRBJ2-4; clone_size: few; v_call: TRBV10-3; d_call: .
cdr3_nt: TGTGCCAGCAGCCCGGGACAGTCCTACAATGAGCAGTTCTTC; cdr3_aa: CASSPGQSYNEQFF; cdr3_length: 14; j_call: TRBJ2-1; clone_size: many; v_call: TRBV7-3; d_call: TRBD1
cdr3_nt: TGTGCCAGCACCCTTAAGCGGGGCACAGATACGCAGTATTTT; cdr3_aa: CASTLKRGTDTQYF; cdr3_length: 14; j_call: TRBJ2-3; clone_size: many; v_call: TRBV6-6; d_call: .
cdr3_nt: TGTGCCAGCAGCCGCATAGACAGGGGGAACACCGGGGAGCTGTTTTTT; cdr3_aa: CASSRIDRGNTGELFF; cdr3_length: 16; j_call: TRBJ2-2; clone_size: many; v_call: TRBV4-2; d_call: TRBD1
cdr3_nt: TGTGCCAGCAGCCCAGTCACAGGGATAAACGAGCAGTACTTC; cdr3_aa: CASSPVTGINEQYF; cdr3_length: 14; j_call: TRBJ2-7; clone_size: many; v_call: TRBV7-2; d_call: .
cdr3_nt: TGTGCCAGCAGCCAAAGAACCGGTATGGTTACGGGGCCTGGCTACACCTTC; cdr3_aa: CASSQRTGMVTGPGYTF; cdr3_length: 17; j_call: TRBJ1-2; clone_size: many; v_call: TRBV7-2; d_call: .
cdr3_nt: TGCAGCGTTGTAGGTCTAGCGGGCCTTCAAAATGAGCAGTTCTTC; cdr3_aa: CSVVGLAGLQNEQFF; cdr3_length: 15; j_call: TRBJ2-1; clone_size: few; v_call: TRBV29-1; d_call: TRBD2